The clone carrying this T cell receptor beta chain ranks as medium-sized. The target antigen is unknown. Sequenced by immunoSEQ multiplex PCR; TCRdb stores in-frame clones only, minus some. This table has 2,200 or so clones, about 20% appearing once. The data belong to a study of T cells in localized non-small cell lung cancer. Findings and limits, study-wide: A higher density of T cells in blood coincided with extended overall survival. Within adjacent lung there appeared a median around 55 of the top 100 tumor clones. The greatest T cell clonality was found in uninvolved adjacent lung (higher than in tumor).

The receptor comes from a man aged 40 to 70 with stage II lung adenocarcinoma. This specimen consisted of lung tumor tissue, obtained before any cancer treatment.

The CDR3 DNA reads TGTGCCAGCAGTACCACTAGCGGGAGCGCAGATACGCAGTATTTT. Translating it yields CASSTTSGSADTQYF. The rearrangement links TRBV6-8 to TRBJ2-3, with TRBD2 matching 11 bases. Germline trimming cut 5 bases from V and 4 bases from J; bases unmatched to any gene: 5. The CDR3 has 15 residues. Germline V gene sequence: CDR1 MNHGY, CDR2 SAAAGT.